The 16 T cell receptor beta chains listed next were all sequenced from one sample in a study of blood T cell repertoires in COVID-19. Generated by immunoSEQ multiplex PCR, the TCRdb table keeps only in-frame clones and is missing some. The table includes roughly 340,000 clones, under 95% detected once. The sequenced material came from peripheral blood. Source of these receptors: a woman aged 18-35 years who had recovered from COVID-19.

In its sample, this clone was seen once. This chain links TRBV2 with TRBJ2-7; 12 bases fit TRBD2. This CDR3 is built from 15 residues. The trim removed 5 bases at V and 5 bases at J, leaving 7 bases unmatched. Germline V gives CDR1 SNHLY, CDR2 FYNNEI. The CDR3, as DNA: TGTGCCAGCAGTTCTAGGAGGACTAGCGGGAACGAGCAGTACGTC. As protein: CASSSRRTSGNEQYV.

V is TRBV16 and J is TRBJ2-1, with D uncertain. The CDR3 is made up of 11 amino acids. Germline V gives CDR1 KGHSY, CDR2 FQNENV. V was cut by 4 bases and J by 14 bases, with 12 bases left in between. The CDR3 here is CASSLAGEKFF. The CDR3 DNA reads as TGTGCCAGCAGCCTAGCCGGTGAAAAGTTCTTC.

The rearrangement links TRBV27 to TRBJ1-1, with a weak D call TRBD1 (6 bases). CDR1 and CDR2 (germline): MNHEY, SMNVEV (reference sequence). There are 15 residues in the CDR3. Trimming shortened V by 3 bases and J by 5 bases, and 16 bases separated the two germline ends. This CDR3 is CASSFSSAGDTEAFF. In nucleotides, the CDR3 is TGTGCCAGCAGTTTTAGTTCGGCAGGGGATACTGAAGCTTTCTTT.

The CDR3 nucleotides read TGCGCCAGCAGCCGGGACAGTTTGAGCACTGAAGCTTTCTTT. It translates to CASSRDSLSTEAFF. The chain recombines TRBV4-1 with TRBJ1-1, with TRBD1 identical over 7 bases. After removal of 4 bases from V and 4 bases from J, the junction contained 6 bases not matched to a gene. Germline CDR1 MGHRA, CDR2 YSYEKL. The CDR3 runs 14 residues.

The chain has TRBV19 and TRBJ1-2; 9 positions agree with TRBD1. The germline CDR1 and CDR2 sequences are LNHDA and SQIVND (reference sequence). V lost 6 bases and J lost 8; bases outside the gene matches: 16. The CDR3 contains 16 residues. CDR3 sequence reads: CASSTILAQGALGYTF. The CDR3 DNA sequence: TGTGCCAGTAGCACGATCCTCGCACAGGGGGCGCTGGGCTACACCTTC.

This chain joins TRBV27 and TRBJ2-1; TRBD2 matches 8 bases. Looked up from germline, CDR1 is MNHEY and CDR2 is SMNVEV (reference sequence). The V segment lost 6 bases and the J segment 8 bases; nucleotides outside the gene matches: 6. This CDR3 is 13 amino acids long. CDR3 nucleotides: TGTGCCAGCAGCTGGCGGGGGGACGATGAGCAGTTCTTC. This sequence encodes CASSWRGDDEQFF.

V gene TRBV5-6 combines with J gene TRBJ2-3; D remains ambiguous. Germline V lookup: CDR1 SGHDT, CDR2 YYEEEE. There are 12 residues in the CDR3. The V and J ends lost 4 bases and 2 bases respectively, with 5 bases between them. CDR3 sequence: CASSPNTDTQYF. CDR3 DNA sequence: TGTGCCAGCAGCCCAAACACAGATACGCAGTATTTT.

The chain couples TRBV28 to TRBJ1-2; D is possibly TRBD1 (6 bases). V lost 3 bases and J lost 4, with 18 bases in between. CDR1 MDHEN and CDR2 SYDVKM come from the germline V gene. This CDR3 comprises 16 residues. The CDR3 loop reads CASSFSDRTPIYGYTF. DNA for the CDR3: TGTGCCAGCAGTTTCTCTGACAGGACGCCCATCTATGGCTACACCTTC.

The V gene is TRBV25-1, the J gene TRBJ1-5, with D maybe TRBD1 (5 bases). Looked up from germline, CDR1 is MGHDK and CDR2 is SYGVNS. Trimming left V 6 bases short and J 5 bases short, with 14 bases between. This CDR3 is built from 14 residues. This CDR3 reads CASRGTNTDQPQHF. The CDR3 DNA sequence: TGTGCCAGCAGGGGGACTAACACGGATCAGCCCCAGCATTTT.

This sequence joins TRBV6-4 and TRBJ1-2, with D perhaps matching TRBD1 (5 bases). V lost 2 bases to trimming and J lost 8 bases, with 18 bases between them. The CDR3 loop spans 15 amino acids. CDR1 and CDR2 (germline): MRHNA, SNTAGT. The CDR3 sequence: CASSDDPRGGGGYTF. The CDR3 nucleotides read TGTGCCAGCAGTGACGATCCCCGGGGCGGGGGAGGCTACACCTTC.

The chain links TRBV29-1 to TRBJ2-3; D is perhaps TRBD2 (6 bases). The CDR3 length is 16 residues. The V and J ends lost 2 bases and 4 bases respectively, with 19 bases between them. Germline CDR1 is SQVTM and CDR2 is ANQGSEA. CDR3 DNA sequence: TGCAGCGTTGAATCGGGAGTAGGGAACCGTGCAGATACGCAGTATTTT. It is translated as CSVESGVGNRADTQYF.

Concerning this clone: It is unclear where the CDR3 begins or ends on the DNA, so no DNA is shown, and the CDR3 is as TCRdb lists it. The CDR3 loop reads CASSSSTLSEQYV. The chain uses TRBV6-6 and TRBJ2-7; TRBD2 is the table's D call, not checked against the DNA. Germline V gives CDR1 MNHNY, CDR2 SVGAGI (reference sequence). From its first to its last residue, the CDR3 has 13 amino acids.

The CDR3: CASSQGTGQGHSPLHF. DNA of the CDR3: TGCGCCAGCAGCCAAGGAACAGGACAGGGTCATTCACCCCTCCACTTT. This chain joins TRBV4-3 and TRBJ1-6; the match to TRBD1 covers 8 bases. J gave up 8 bases and V 1 base, and 7 bases lay outside the gene matches. CDR3 length equals 16 residues. The V gene's germline CDR1 is LGHNA and CDR2 YSLEER.

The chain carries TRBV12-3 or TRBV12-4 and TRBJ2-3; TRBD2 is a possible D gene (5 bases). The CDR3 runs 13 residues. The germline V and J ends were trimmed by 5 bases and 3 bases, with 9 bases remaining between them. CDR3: CASSQGSTDTQYF. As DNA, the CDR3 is TGTGCCAGCAGTCAAGGGAGTACAGATACGCAGTATTTT.

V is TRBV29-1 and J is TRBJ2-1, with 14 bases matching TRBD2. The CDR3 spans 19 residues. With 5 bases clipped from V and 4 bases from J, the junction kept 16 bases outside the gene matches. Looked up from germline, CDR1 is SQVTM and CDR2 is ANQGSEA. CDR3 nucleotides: TGCAGCGTTACCGCCGGGACTAGCGGGAGAGTAGCGGGTTACAATGAGCAGTTCTTC. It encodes CSVTAGTSGRVAGYNEQFF.

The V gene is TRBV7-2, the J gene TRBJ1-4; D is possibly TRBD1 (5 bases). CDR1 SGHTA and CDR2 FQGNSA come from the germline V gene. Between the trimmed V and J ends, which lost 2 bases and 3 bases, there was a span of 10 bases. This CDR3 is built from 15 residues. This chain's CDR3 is CASSLFWGANEKLFF. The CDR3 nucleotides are TGTGCCAGCAGCTTATTTTGGGGGGCTAATGAAAAACTGTTTTTT.